A selection of T cell receptor beta chains follows, all from one sample in a study of vaccination and CD4 T cells after COVID-19. Antigens of these TCRs are unknown. TCRdb used MiXCR to reprocess the PCR reads, holding one entry per CDR3 protein. The table lists 15,000 to 20,000 distinct CDR3 sequences, less than 70% of them singletons. Sequencing used CD4+ T cells from blood, cultured in vitro. The source of these receptors is a human donor who had recovered from COVID-19. Both conserved end residues are part of each CDR3.

v_call | cdr3_aa
TRBV20-1 | CSASLAGRGVEETQYF
TRBV10-1 | CASSERDRKPWVSSNQPQHF
TRBV27 | CASSDNEWQFF
TRBV6-1 | CASSAGLARDEQYF
TRBV25-1 | CASSDPTVRNTEAFF
TRBV19 | CASNKVWTGELFF
TRBV15 | CATSRDRRVSYEQYF
TRBV20-1 | CSALTSGYEQYF
TRBV19 | CASSAPATGGSQPQHF
TRBV7-2 | CASSFPTGDSTYGYTF
TRBV6-2/TRBV6-3 | CASRNTRIYNSPLHF
TRBV10-3 | CAIRRTSGRAGAGELFF
TRBV4-2 | CASSRGGEQYF
TRBV29-1 | CSGSGRFTDTQYF
TRBV10-3 | CAIGGSGRAEAFF